This T cell receptor (beta chain) was captured by sequencing in a study of blood T cell repertoires in COVID-19. Study in general: Donors in the United States, Italy and Spain gave samples during acute or convalescent COVID-19. PBMCs, B-cell-depleted T cells, or T cells provided the cDNA or gDNA that made up the material.

CDR3 size: 14 residues. V dropped 4 bases and J dropped 0 bases, with 7 bases sitting between them. Germline CDR1 SGHNT, CDR2 YENEEA. Original data processing: Estimated nucleated cell counts came from reference gene primer amplification. Produced via immunoSEQ multiplex PCR; TCRdb's table is partial and in-frame only. That table gives V, J and clone size, and the DNA gave D and trimming. The repertoire holds some 430,000 clones, with 90% as singletons. Recovered participants had two consecutive negative NP/OP PCR tests, healthcare professional clearance, or symptom resolution. The sequence derives from a man younger than 35 who had recovered from COVID-19. The J gene is TRBJ1-3, the V gene TRBV11-3; D uncertain. Input material: PBMCs or T cells enriched from blood (not recorded which). CDR3 protein: CASSSRSSGNTIYF. In DNA form, the CDR3 reads TGTGCCAGCAGCTCGAGGTCCTCTGGAAACACCATATATTTT.